The source of this T cell receptor beta chain is a study of blood T cell repertoires in COVID-19. Study details: Some COVID-19 samples were acute and others convalescent; all came from the United States, Italy and Spain. The cDNA or gDNA used as material had been derived from T cells, B-cell-depleted T cells, or PBMCs.

Authors' processing steps: Reference gene primer amplification yielded estimated nucleated cell counts. Using immunoSEQ multiplex PCR, the repertoire was profiled, and TCRdb retains in-frame clones only, with some absent. V and J calls and clone size are given by that table; D and trimming were obtained from the DNA. This table has approximately 52,000 clones, approximately 90% appearing once. V was shortened by 3 bases and J by 7 bases, with 19 bases between the two germline ends. The CDR3 runs to 15 residues. In germline, CDR1 is MNHEY, CDR2 SVGAGI. V gene TRBV6-5 combines with J gene TRBJ2-7; D is undetermined. The TCR originated in a human donor with active COVID-19. The donor label of this sample is uncertain. Sequencing was carried out using peripheral blood. CDR3 nucleotides: TGTGCCAGCAGTTATATGACTCCCAATTTTGGAGAGCAGTACTTC. Its protein product is CASSYMTPNFGEQYF.